This T cell receptor beta chain was recovered during a study of blood T cell repertoires in COVID-19 (TCRdb year 2020). At the level of the whole study: The collaborator samples originated in the United States, Italy and Spain and spanned the acute and convalescent phases of COVID-19. The samples were drawn from the first 160 participants of the ongoing ImmuneRACE study and from roughly 1,300 subjects provided by 6 global collaborators. Sample metadata almost always included a de-identified subject ID, COVID-19 status, age in years and sex. Subjects who had been exposed to COVID-19, were actively infected with it, or had recovered from it provided the deeply sampled blood TCRbeta repertoires that made up the dataset. The material from the prospective study consisted of cDNA or gDNA derived from T cells, B-cell-depleted T cells, or PBMCs. Where available, HLA class I and class II types were obtained from metadata supplied by the sample provider rather than from assay-based typing. The repertoires were released in a freely available public database meant as a resource for research on the immune response to SARS-CoV-2.

The immunoSEQ Assay, a bias-controlled multiplex PCR, was used to amplify TCRbeta CDR3 regions from genomic DNA. The source study handled its data this way. The number of nucleated cells in each sample was estimated from the amplification of reference gene primers within the assay. Sequence reads were collapsed and filtered to measure the absolute abundance of every unique TCRbeta CDR3 rearrangement. For each sample, productive Simpson clonality was calculated as the square root of Simpson's diversity index over productive rearrangements. Held by TCRdb, this immuneACCESS table contains in-frame sequences only and omits some clones. Under half of the omission traces to an unresolved V gene where checked; the cause of the rest is unknown. The DNA gave D and trimming, while V, J and clone size come from that table. The sample has over 130,000 clones on record, 70% to 90% of them singletons. Clones ranked in the top ten supply 2.5% to 3% of the sample.

The study at large found these results: The amount of clinical and demographic metadata varied by source and participant and was provided uncurated.

The germline V gene (reference sequence) specifies PRHDT as CDR1 and FYEKMQ as CDR2. Trimming leaves V shorter by 4 bases and J shorter by 4 bases, with the junction holding 12 bases beyond the gene matches. Inclusive of the bounding cysteine and phenylalanine, the CDR3 is 17 residues long. Only the CDR3 region is kept as DNA, spanning 51 bases read in frame from base 1. Collaborating institutions collected whole blood in K2EDTA tubes following their own protocols. Collaborator samples were shipped for TCRbeta analysis as frozen whole blood, isolated PBMCs, or DNA extracted from either sample type. A single count supports this clone. The target of this receptor is not known. It has no much larger one-base neighbor in the sample; base qualities were not kept.

This clonotype was sampled from a man over 45 with acute or convalescent COVID-19. The sequence joins TRBV13 to TRBJ2-4, and 8 junctional nucleotides match TRBD2. Sequenced input: peripheral blood. The CDR3 corresponds to CASSSLGSGGYKNIQYF. The bases are TGTGCCAGCAGCTCCCTCGGGAGCGGGGGCTATAAAAACATTCAGTACTTC.